The 5 T cell receptor beta chains below were found in one sample sequenced in a study of identical twins. A single record per CDR3 protein comes from TCRdb applying MiXCR to the 5' RACE reads. The repertoire holds 1.5 million to 2 million distinct CDR3 sequences, with more than 30% as singletons. The specimen was cord blood. Receptors were obtained from a newborn girl in good health.

This rearrangement joins TRBV9 to TRBJ1-2; the D gene is possibly TRBD1 (6 bases). Germline V gene data show CDR1 as SGDLS and CDR2 as YYNGEE. Trimming pared 3 bases from V and 2 bases from J, leaving 11 bases between. The CDR3 has 14 amino acids. CDR3 nucleotides: TGTGCCAGCAGCGAGTTAACAGGGAACTATGGCTACACCTTC. It encodes CASSELTGNYGYTF.

The chain is built from TRBV29-1 and TRBJ1-2; 7 bases are shared with TRBD1. This CDR3 has 14 residues. Germline V gene data show CDR1 as SQVTM and CDR2 as ANQGSEA. V lost 3 bases and J lost 8; bases outside the gene matches: 12. The CDR3 DNA reads as TGCAGCGTTGATTCTGGGGCAGGGGGGAAGGGCTACACCTTC. Its protein product is CSVDSGAGGKGYTF.

CDR3 protein: CASSDVGGQKTQYF. The DNA for the CDR3 is TGTGCCAGCAGTGACGTAGGGGGCCAGAAGACCCAGTACTTC. The chain recombines TRBV2 with TRBJ2-5; 7 nucleotides match TRBD1. V was clipped by 3 bases and J by 6 bases; unmatched bases: 7. CDR1 SNHLY and CDR2 FYNNEI come from the germline V gene. This CDR3 has 14 amino acids.

For this clonotype: Its ends do not fully match the called genes, so a read error is possible. This chain uses TRBV12-3 or TRBV12-4 with TRBJ2-1, with a weak D call TRBD2 (6 bases). The CDR3 is 18 amino acids. The CDR3 sequence: CASSPQRGLTSSYNGQFF. For the CDR3, the DNA is TGTGCCAGCAGTCCCCAGAGGGGACTGACCTCCTCCTACAATGGGCAGTTCTTC.

The chain recombines TRBV4-2 with TRBJ2-4; tentative D call: TRBD2 (6 bases). Trimming pared 4 bases from V and 6 bases from J, leaving 13 bases between. The CDR3 extends over 14 amino acids. Germline lookup yields CDR1 LGHNA and CDR2 YNFKEQ. CDR3 DNA: TGTGCCAGCAGCCCAGAGGAAGCGGGAAACATTCAGTACTTC. Translation: CASSPEEAGNIQYF.